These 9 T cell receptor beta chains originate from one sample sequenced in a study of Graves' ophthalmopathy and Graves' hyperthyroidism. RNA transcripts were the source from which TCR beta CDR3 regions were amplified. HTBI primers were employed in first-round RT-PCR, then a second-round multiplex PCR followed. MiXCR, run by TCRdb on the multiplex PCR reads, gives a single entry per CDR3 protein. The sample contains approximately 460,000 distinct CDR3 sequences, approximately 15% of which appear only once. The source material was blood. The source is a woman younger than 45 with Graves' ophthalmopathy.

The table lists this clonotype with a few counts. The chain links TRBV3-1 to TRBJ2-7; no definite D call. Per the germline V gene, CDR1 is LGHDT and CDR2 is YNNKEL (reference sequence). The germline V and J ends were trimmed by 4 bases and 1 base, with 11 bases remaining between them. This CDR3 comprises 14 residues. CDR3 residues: CASSPMTVSYEQYF. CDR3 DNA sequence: TGTGCCAGCAGCCCGATGACCGTATCCTACGAGCAGTACTTC.

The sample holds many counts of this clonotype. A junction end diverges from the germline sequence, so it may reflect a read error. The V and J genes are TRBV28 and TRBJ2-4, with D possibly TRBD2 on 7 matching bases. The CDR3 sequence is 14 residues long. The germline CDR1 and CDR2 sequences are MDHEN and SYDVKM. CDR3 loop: CASTLGGDINIKYF. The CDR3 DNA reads TGTGCCAGCACCCTAGGGGGGGACATAAACATTAAGTACTTC.

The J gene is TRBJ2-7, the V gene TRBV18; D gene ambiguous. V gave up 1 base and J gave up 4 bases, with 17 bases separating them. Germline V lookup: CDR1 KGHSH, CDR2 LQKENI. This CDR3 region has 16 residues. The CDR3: CASSPQNSPPTYEQYF. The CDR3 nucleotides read TGTGCCAGCTCACCACAAAATAGCCCACCCACATACGAGCAGTACTTC.

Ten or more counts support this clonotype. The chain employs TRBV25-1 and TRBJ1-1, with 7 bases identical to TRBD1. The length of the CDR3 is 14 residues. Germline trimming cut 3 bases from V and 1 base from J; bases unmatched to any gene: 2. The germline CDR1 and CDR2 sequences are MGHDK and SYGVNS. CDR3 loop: CASSESGGNTEAFF. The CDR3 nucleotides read TGTGCCAGCAGTGAGTCAGGGGGGAACACTGAAGCTTTCTTT.

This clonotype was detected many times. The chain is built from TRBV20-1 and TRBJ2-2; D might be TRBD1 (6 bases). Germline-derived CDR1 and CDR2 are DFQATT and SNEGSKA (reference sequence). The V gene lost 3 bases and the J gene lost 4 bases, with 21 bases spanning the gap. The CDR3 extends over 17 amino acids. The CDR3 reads CSARDRRIGAVTGELFF. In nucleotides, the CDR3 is TGCAGTGCTAGGGACAGACGGATTGGGGCGGTCACCGGGGAGCTGTTTTTT.

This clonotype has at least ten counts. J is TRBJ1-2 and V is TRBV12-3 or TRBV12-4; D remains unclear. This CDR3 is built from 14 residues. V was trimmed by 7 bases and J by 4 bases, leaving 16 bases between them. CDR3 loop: CASNPGRAGYGYTF. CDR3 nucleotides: TGTGCCAGCAATCCAGGACGTGCGGGCTATGGCTACACCTTC.

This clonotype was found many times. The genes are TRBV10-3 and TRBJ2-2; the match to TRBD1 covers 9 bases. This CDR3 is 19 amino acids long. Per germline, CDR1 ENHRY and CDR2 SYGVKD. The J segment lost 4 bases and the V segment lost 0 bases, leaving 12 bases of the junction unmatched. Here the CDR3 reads CAISESPPGQGGGTGELFF. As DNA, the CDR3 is TGTGCCATCAGTGAGTCCCCACCGGGACAGGGAGGAGGCACCGGGGAGCTGTTTTTT.

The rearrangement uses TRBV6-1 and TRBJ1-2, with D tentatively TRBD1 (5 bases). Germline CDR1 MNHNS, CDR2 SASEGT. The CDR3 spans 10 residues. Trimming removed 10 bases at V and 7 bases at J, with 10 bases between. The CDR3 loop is CATRGAGYTF. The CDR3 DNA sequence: TGTGCCACCCGGGGCGCTGGCTACACCTTC.

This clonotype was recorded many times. The CDR3 sequence: CASSISGSNHEQYF. The CDR3 nucleotides are TGTGCCAGCAGCATTAGCGGGAGTAACCACGAGCAGTACTTC. The rearrangement uses TRBV2 and TRBJ2-7, with TRBD2 matching over 9 bases. The CDR3 sequence is 14 residues long. Germline lookup yields CDR1 SNHLY and CDR2 FYNNEI. The ends lost 6 bases at V and 5 bases at J; junction bases unmatched: 8.